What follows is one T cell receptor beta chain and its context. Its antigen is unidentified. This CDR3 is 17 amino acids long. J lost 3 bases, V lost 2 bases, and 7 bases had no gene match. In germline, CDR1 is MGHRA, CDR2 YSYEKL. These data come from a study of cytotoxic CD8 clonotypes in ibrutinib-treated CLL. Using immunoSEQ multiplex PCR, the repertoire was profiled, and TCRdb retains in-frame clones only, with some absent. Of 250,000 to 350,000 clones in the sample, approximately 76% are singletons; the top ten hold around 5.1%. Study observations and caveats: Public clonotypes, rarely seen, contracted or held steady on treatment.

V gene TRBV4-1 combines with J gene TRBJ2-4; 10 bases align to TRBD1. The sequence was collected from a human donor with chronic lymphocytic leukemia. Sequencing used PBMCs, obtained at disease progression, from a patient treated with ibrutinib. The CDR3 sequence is CASSQYSTGGGKNIQYF. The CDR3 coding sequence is TGCGCCAGCAGCCAATACTCGACAGGGGGCGGCAAAAACATTCAGTACTTC.